The 6 T cell receptor beta chains reported below all come from one sample, sequenced in a study of OX40 agonist ivuxolimab in advanced cancers. Some clones are missing from TCRdb's copy, which holds only in-frame ones; the method was immunoSEQ multiplex PCR. Found here are 65,000 to 85,000 clones, about 86% of them singletons; the top ten hold about 2.4%. The source was CD4+ or CD8+ T cells sorted from blood, collected in a trial of the OX40 agonist ivuxolimab. Receptors were obtained from an adult with an advanced solid tumor such as melanoma, head and neck, liver or kidney cancer.

The V gene is TRBV10-3, the J gene TRBJ2-3; 8 nucleotides line up with TRBD2. Looked up from germline, CDR1 is ENHRY and CDR2 is SYGVKD. The length of the CDR3 is 13 residues. Trimming removed 8 bases from V and 2 bases from J; junction bases left unmatched: 3. CDR3 in amino acids: CAIRGGLTDTQYF. CDR3 sequence (DNA): TGTGCCATCCGGGGGGGGCTCACAGATACGCAGTATTTT.

This chain links TRBV28 with TRBJ2-3; 11 bases match TRBD2. The CDR3 loop spans 15 amino acids. The V gene end was trimmed by 6 bases and the J gene end by 7 bases; junction bases not matched to a gene: 9. Germline lookup yields CDR1 MDHEN and CDR2 SYDVKM. The CDR3 loop is CASSSLAGGQNTQYF. The CDR3 DNA is TGTGCCAGCAGCTCGCTAGCGGGAGGACAGAATACGCAGTATTTT.

CDR3 nucleotide sequence: TGTGCCAGCAGTTTAGTTCTCGGGGTAAGGGAAGGCTACACCTTC. Translation gives CASSLVLGVREGYTF. V gene TRBV27 combines with J gene TRBJ1-2; D not resolved. Germline V gene lookup returns CDR1 MNHEY and CDR2 SMNVEV (reference sequence). V dropped 2 bases and J dropped 8 bases, with 18 bases sitting between them. The CDR3 sequence is 15 residues long.

This chain joins TRBV19 and TRBJ2-3; 9 bases are a match to TRBD1. Germline assignment: CDR1 LNHDA and CDR2 SQIVND (reference sequence). V was clipped by 8 bases and J by 5 bases; unmatched bases: 8. CDR3 length: 14 amino acids. CDR3 nucleotides: TGTGCCAGTGGTCACAGGGGGCAGAGAGATACGCAGTATTTT. Amino acids: CASGHRGQRDTQYF.

This chain uses TRBV27 with TRBJ2-1; D not resolved. The CDR3 extends over 15 amino acids. Deletions cut 5 bases from V and 5 bases from J, with 16 bases between. Germline CDR1 MNHEY, CDR2 SMNVEV (reference sequence). The chain's CDR3 is CASSLPLKRNNEQFF. The CDR3 DNA sequence: TGTGCCAGCAGTCTGCCCTTAAAACGGAACAATGAGCAGTTCTTC.

This rearrangement joins TRBV5-1 to TRBJ1-1; no clear D. The CDR3 has 14 amino acids. V lost 0 bases, J lost 5 bases, and 11 bases lay in between. Germline V gene lookup returns CDR1 SGHRS and CDR2 YFSETQ. The CDR3 spells CASSLEGRSTEAFF. The CDR3 coding sequence is TGCGCCAGCAGCTTGGAGGGCAGGAGTACTGAAGCTTTCTTT.